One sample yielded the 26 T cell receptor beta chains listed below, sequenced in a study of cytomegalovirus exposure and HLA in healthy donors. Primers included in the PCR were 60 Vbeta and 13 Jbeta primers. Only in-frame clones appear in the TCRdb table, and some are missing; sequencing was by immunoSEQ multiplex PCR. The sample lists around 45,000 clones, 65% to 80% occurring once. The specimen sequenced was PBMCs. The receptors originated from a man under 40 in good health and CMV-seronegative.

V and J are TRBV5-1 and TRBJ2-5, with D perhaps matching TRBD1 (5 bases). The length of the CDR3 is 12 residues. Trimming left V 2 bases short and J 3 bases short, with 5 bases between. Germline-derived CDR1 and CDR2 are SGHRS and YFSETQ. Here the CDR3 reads CASSFREETQYF. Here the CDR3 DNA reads TGCGCCAGCAGCTTCAGGGAAGAGACCCAGTACTTC. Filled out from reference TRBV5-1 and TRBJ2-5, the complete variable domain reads KAGVTQTPRYLIKTRGQQVTLSCSPISGHRSVSWYQQTPGQGLQFLFEYFSETQRNKGNFPGRFSGRQFSNSRSEMNVSTLELGDSALYLCASSFREETQYFGPGTRLLVL.

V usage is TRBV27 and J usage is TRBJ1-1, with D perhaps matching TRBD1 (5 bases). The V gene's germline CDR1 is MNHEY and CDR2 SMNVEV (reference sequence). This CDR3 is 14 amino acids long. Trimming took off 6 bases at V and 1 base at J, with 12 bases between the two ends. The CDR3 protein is CASSTPGGNTEAFF. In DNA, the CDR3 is TGTGCCAGCAGCACCCCCGGGGGGAACACTGAAGCTTTCTTT.

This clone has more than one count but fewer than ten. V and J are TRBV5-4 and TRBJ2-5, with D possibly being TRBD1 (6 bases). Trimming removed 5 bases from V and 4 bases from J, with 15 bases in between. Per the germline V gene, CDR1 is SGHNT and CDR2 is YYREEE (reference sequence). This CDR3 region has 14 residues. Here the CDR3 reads CASRKGGGLETQYF. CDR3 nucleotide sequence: TGTGCCAGCAGAAAAGGGGGTGGACTAGAGACCCAGTACTTC.

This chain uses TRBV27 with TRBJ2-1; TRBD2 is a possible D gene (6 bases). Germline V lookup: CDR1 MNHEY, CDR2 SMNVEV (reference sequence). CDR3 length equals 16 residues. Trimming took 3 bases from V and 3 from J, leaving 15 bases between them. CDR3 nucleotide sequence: TGTGCCAGCAGTTTCTCGTCGGGGGAACTCTACAATGAGCAGTTCTTC. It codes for CASSFSSGELYNEQFF.

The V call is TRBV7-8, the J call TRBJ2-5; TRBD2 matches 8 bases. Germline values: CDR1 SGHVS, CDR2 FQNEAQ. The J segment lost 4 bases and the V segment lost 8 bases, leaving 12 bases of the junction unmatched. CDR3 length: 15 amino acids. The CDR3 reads CASRRQRGSGETQYF. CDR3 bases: TGTGCCAGCCGGCGCCAGCGGGGGTCGGGAGAGACCCAGTACTTC. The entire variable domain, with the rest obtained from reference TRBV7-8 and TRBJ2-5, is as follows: GAGVSQSPRYKVAKRGQDVALRCDPISGHVSLFWYQQALGQGPEFLTYFQNEAQLDKSGLPSDRFFAERPEGSVSTLKIQRTQQEDSAVYLCASRRQRGSGETQYFGPGTRLLVL.

The CDR3 region is CASSQGQGRQPQHF. The CDR3 region has the DNA TGTGCCAGCAGCCAGGGACAGGGACGTCAGCCCCAGCATTTT. The rearrangement uses TRBV4-2 and TRBJ1-5; TRBD1 aligns across 9 bases. This CDR3 has 14 residues. Germline CDR1 is LGHNA and CDR2 is YNFKEQ. The J segment lost 6 bases and the V segment lost 3 bases, leaving 3 bases of the junction unmatched.

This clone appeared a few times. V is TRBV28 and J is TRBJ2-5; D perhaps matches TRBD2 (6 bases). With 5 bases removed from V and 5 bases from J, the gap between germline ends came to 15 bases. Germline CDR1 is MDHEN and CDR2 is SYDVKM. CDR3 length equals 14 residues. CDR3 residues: CASSDRRRGETQYF. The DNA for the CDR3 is TGTGCCAGCAGTGACCGACGACGGGGGGAGACCCAGTACTTC.

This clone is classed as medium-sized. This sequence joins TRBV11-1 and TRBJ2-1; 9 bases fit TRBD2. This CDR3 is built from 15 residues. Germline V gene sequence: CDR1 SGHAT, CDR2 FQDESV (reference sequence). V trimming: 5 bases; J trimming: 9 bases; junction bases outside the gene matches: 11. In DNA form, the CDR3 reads TGTGCCAGCAGCCAGGCGGAACTAGCGGGTGTTGAGCAGTTCTTC. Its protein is CASSQAELAGVEQFF.

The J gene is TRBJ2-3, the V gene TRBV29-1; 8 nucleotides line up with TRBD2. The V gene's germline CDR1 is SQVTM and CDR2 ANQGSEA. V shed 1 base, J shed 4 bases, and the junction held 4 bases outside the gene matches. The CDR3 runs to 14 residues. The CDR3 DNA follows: TGCAGCGTTGAAGGCGGGAGGCTCGCAGATACGCAGTATTTT. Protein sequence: CSVEGGRLADTQYF.

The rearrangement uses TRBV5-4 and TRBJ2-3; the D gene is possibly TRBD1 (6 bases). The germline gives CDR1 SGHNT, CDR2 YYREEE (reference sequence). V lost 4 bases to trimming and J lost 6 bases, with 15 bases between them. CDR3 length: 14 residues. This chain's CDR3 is CASSLRTVSDTQYF. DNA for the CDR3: TGTGCCAGCAGCCTACGGACAGTGTCGGATACGCAGTATTTT.

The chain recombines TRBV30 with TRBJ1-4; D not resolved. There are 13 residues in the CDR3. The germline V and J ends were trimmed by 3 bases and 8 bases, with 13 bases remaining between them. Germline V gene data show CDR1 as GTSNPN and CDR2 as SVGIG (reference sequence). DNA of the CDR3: TGTGCCTGGAGGGGGAGGGTTGGAGAAAAACTGTTTTTT. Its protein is CAWRGRVGEKLFF.

The CDR3, as DNA: TGCGCCAGCAGCCAAGATCGAGGGTCCACGGGGGCTGAAGCTTTCTTT. Translated: CASSQDRGSTGAEAFF. The J gene is TRBJ1-1, the V gene TRBV4-1; TRBD1 might be the D (5 bases). CDR1 is MGHRA and CDR2 is YSYEKL in the germline V gene. Trimming removed 0 bases from V and 6 bases from J, with 17 bases in between. This CDR3 spans 16 amino acids.

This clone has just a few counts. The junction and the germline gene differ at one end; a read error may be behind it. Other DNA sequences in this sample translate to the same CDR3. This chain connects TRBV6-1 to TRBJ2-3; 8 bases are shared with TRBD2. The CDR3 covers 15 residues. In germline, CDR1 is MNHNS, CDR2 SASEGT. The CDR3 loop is CASSEVAGSTDTQYF. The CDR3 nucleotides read TGTGCCAGCAGCGAAGTAGCGGGAAGCACAGATACGCAGTATTTT.

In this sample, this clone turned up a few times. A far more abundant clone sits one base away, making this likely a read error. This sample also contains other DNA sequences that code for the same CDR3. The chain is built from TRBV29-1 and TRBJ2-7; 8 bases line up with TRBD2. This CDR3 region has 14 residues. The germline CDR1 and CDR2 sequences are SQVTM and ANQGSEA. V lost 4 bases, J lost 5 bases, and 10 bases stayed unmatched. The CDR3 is CSVVHGTRGDEQYF. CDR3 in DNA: TGCAGCGTTGTGCACGGGACTAGAGGCGACGAGCAGTACTTC.

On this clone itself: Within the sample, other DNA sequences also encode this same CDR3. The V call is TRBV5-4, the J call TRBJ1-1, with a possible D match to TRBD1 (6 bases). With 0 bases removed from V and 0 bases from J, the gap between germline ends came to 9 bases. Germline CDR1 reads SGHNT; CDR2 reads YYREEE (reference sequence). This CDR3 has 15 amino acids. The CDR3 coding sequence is TGTGCCAGCAGCTTGGCGCAGGGGATGAACACTGAAGCTTTCTTT. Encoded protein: CASSLAQGMNTEAFF.

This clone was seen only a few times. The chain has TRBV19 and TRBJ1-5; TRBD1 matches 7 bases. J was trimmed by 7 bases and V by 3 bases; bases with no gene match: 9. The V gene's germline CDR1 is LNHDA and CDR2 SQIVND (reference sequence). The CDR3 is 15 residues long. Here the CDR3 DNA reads TGTGCCAGTAGTATGGGTAGGGGGCGCGAACAGCCCCAGCATTTT. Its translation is CASSMGRGREQPQHF.

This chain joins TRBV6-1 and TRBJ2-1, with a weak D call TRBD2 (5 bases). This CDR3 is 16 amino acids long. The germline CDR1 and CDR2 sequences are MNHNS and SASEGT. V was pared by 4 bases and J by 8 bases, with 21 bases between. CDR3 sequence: CASSGGKGAPPDEQFF. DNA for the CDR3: TGTGCCAGCAGTGGTGGAAAGGGAGCCCCGCCCGATGAGCAGTTCTTC.

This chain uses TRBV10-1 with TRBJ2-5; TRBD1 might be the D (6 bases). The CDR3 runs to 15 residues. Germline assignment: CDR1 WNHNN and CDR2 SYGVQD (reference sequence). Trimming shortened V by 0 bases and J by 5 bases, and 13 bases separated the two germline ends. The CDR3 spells CASSESKQGPETQYF. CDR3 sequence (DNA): TGCGCCAGCAGTGAGTCGAAACAGGGACCGGAGACCCAGTACTTC.

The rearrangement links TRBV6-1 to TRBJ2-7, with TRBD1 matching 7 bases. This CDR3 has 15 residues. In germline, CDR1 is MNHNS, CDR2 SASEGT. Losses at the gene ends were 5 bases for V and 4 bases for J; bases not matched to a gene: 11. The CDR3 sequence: CASSKPGTETYEQYF. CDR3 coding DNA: TGTGCCAGCAGTAAGCCCGGGACAGAGACGTACGAGCAGTACTTC.

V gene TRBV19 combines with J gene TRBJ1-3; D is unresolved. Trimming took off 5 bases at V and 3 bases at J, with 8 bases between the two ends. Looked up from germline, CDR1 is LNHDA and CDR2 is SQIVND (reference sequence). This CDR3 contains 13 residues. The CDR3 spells CASSPSIGNTIYF. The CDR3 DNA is TGTGCCAGTAGTCCTTCTATTGGAAACACCATATATTTT.

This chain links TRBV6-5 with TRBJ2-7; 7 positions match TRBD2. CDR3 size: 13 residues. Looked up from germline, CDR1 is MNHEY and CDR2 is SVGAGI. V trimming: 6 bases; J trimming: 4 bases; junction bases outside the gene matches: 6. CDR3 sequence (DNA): TGTGCCAGCAGGAAAGCGGGATATTACGAGCAGTACTTC. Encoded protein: CASRKAGYYEQYF.

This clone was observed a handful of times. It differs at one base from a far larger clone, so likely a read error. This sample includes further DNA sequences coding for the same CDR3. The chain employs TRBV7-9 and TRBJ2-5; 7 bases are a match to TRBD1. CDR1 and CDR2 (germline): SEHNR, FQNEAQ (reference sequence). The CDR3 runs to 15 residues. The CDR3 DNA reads TGTGCGAGCAGCATAAAGACAGGGTACCGGGAGACCCAGTACTTC. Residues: CASSIKTGYRETQYF.

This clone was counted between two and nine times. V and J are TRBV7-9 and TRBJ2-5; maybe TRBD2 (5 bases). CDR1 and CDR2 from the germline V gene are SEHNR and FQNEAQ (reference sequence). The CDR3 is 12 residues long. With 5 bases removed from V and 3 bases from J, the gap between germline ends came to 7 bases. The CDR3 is CASSGAEETQYF. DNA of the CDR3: TGTGCCAGCAGCGGAGCGGAAGAGACCCAGTACTTC.

The CDR3 bases are TGCAGCGTTGCCGGGAGCTCCTACAATGAGCAGTTCTTC. It encodes CSVAGSSYNEQFF. The chain couples TRBV29-1 to TRBJ2-1, with a possible D match to TRBD2 (6 bases). V was clipped by 4 bases and J by 0 bases, with 7 bases between them. This CDR3 is built from 13 residues. Germline V gene lookup returns CDR1 SQVTM and CDR2 ANQGSEA.

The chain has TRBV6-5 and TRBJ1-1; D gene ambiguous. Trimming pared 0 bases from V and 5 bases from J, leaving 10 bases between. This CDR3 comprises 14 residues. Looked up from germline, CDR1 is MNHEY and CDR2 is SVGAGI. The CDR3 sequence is CASSYSASATEAFF. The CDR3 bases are TGTGCCAGCAGTTACTCGGCCAGCGCAACTGAAGCTTTCTTT.

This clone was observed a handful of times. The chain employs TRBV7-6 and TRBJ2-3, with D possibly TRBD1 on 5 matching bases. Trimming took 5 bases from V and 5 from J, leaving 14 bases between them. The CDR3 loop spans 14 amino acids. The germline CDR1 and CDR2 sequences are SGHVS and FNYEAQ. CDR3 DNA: TGTGCCAGCAGCCATCCAGGGCTAGGAGATACGCAGTATTTT. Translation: CASSHPGLGDTQYF.